The present T cell receptor (beta chain) was sequenced within a study of blood T cells in healthy people across ages. Study conclusions and caveats: Strong correlation linked observed beta diversity and percent naive T cells.

The use of a sample-barcoded 5' primer and a J-beta primer mix characterized a second PCR of roughly 6 to 11 cycles. TCRdb itself ran the 5' RACE reads through MiXCR, one entry per CDR3 protein. The profile shows some 290,000 distinct CDR3 sequences, 25% to 30% of them singletons. The V gene lost 3 bases and the J gene lost 0 bases, with 8 bases spanning the gap. The CDR3 loop spans 13 amino acids. Germline V gene data show CDR1 as DFQATT and CDR2 as SNEGSKA (reference sequence). The table lists this clonotype with a few counts. Its antigen is still unknown. The sample consisted of blood. The chain carries TRBV20-1 and TRBJ1-1, with no clear D. The TCR was taken from an older woman in good health. The CDR3 loop is CSASGRMNTEAFF. The CDR3 DNA reads TGCAGTGCTAGTGGCCGTATGAACACTGAAGCTTTCTTT.